These 19 T cell receptor beta chains originate from one sample sequenced in a study of technical replicates of blood from a handful of donors. The repertoire was sequenced with immunoSEQ multiplex PCR; TCRdb's copy has only in-frame clones and lacks some. The sample yields roughly 70,000 clones, approximately 94% seen once. The material sequenced was T cells isolated from PBMCs. These receptors all stem from a human donor in good health.

For this clone: At one end the junction does not follow the germline gene, possibly because of a read error. This chain uses TRBV29-1 with TRBJ2-1, with D tentatively TRBD2 (5 bases). The germline CDR1 and CDR2 sequences are SQVTM and ANQGSEA. The CDR3 extends over 14 amino acids. CDR3 region: CSVKESGIPHEQFF. Here the CDR3 DNA reads TGCAGCGTTAAAGAGTCGGGGATCCCCCATGAGCAGTTCTTC.

Here the CDR3 DNA reads TGTGCCAGCTCACCATTTACAGGGGGTCGCGATGAGCAGTTCTTC. This gives the protein CASSPFTGGRDEQFF. The chain links TRBV18 to TRBJ2-1; 8 bases match TRBD1. Germline CDR1 and CDR2: KGHSH and LQKENI. The CDR3 contains 15 residues. V lost 2 bases to trimming and J lost 8 bases; unmatched junction nucleotides: 8. Filled out from reference TRBV18 and TRBJ2-1, the complete variable domain reads NAGVMQNPRHLVRRRGQEARLRCSPMKGHSHVYWYRQLPEEGLKFMVYLQKENIIDESGMPKERFSAEFPKEGPSILRIQQVVRGDSAAYFCASSPFTGGRDEQFFGPGTRLTVL.

This chain links TRBV30 with TRBJ2-2; TRBD2 matches at 9 bases. From germline, CDR1 is GTSNPN and CDR2 SVGIG (reference sequence). After removal of 4 bases from V and 6 bases from J, the junction contained 6 bases not matched to a gene. CDR3 length equals 14 residues. The CDR3 is CAWTRLAGPGELFF. CDR3 sequence (DNA): TGTGCCTGGACTAGGCTAGCGGGGCCCGGGGAGCTGTTTTTT.

This clone was observed once. This chain joins TRBV28 and TRBJ1-5; no definite D call. The CDR3 totals 13 residues. The V gene lost 5 bases and the J gene lost 3 bases, with 8 bases spanning the gap. Germline V gene data show CDR1 as MDHEN and CDR2 as SYDVKM. The chain's CDR3 is CASSNSYNQPQHF. CDR3 coding DNA: TGTGCCAGCAGTAACAGCTACAATCAGCCCCAGCATTTT.

This clone has a single count. V is TRBV5-1 and J is TRBJ2-1; possible D gene TRBD1, 5 bases. The CDR3 totals 14 residues. The germline V gene has CDR1 SGHRS and CDR2 YFSETQ. Deletions cut 1 base from V and 7 bases from J, with 12 bases between. The CDR3 DNA is TGCGCCAGCAGCTTGAGGGGCGACATGAATGAGCAGTTCTTC. Translated: CASSLRGDMNEQFF.

The rearrangement uses TRBV7-8 and TRBJ2-7, with no clear D. The V gene's germline CDR1 is SGHVS and CDR2 FQNEAQ. Trimming removed 5 bases from V and 0 bases from J, with 8 bases in between. The CDR3 has 13 residues. CDR3: CASSPRNSYEQYF. For the CDR3, the DNA is TGTGCCAGCAGCCCGAGGAACTCCTACGAGCAGTACTTC.

J is TRBJ2-6 and V is TRBV6-1; no definite D call. Trimming took off 10 bases at V and 0 bases at J, with 7 bases between the two ends. The CDR3 length is 13 residues. Germline values: CDR1 MNHNS, CDR2 SASEGT. CDR3 in amino acids: CAIRASGANVLTF. Written as DNA, the CDR3 is TGTGCCATTCGAGCCTCTGGGGCCAACGTCCTGACTTTC.

This chain uses TRBV6-1 with TRBJ2-1; 9 bases fit TRBD1. This CDR3 comprises 18 residues. Trimming took 1 base from V and 6 from J; bases not matched to a gene: 13. CDR1 MNHNS and CDR2 SASEGT come from the germline V gene. The CDR3 sequence: CASSEEFIGDRAGNEQFF. In DNA, the CDR3 is TGTGCCAGCAGTGAAGAGTTCATAGGGGACAGGGCGGGCAATGAGCAGTTCTTC.

A single count supports this clone. The chain recombines TRBV28 with TRBJ1-5; 9 positions agree with TRBD1. Germline V lookup: CDR1 MDHEN, CDR2 SYDVKM. CDR3 length: 12 amino acids. J gave up 7 bases and V 8 bases, and 3 bases lay outside the gene matches. CDR3 DNA: TGTGCCAGCCAGACAGGGGGGCAGCCCCAGCATTTT. Amino acids: CASQTGGQPQHF.

This clone has only one observation. The V and J genes are TRBV6-1 and TRBJ2-2; TRBD2 aligns across 7 bases. Germline CDR1 and CDR2: MNHNS and SASEGT. V shed 3 bases, J shed 1 base, and the junction held 2 bases outside the gene matches. The CDR3 runs to 15 residues. CDR3: CASSEKRENTGELFF. The CDR3, as DNA: TGTGCCAGCAGTGAGAAGCGGGAGAACACCGGGGAGCTGTTTTTT.

The V and J genes are TRBV29-1 and TRBJ1-3; D remains unclear. V was clipped by 8 bases and J by 3 bases, with 8 bases between them. Germline CDR1 and CDR2: SQVTM and ANQGSEA. The CDR3 extends over 11 amino acids. The CDR3 region has the DNA TGCAGCTTAATATATGGAAACACCATATATTTT. It translates to CSLIYGNTIYF.

This sequence joins TRBV6-4 and TRBJ1-1, with 8 bases fitting TRBD1. CDR3 length equals 13 residues. J was trimmed by 3 bases and V by 6 bases; bases with no gene match: 3. Per germline, CDR1 MRHNA and CDR2 SNTAGT. CDR3 sequence reads: CASSKDRDTEAFF. The CDR3 region has the DNA TGTGCCAGCAGCAAGGACAGGGACACTGAAGCTTTCTTT.

The chain is built from TRBV30 and TRBJ2-1; D is perhaps TRBD2 (5 bases). Germline V lookup: CDR1 GTSNPN, CDR2 SVGIG (reference sequence). The ends were cut back, 3 bases at V and 0 bases at J, with 12 bases in the middle. The CDR3 extends over 15 amino acids. CDR3 protein: CAWSETRSSYNEQFF. The CDR3 nucleotides read TGTGCCTGGAGCGAAACTAGGAGCTCCTACAATGAGCAGTTCTTC.

This clone came up a few times. The genes are TRBV2 and TRBJ1-2; D ambiguous. Germline V gives CDR1 SNHLY, CDR2 FYNNEI. This CDR3 has 14 residues. The V and J ends lost 2 bases and 0 bases respectively, with 7 bases between them. The CDR3 here is CASSEIQANYGYTF. Here the CDR3 DNA reads TGTGCCAGCAGTGAAATTCAGGCTAACTATGGCTACACCTTC. The entire variable domain, with the rest obtained from reference TRBV2 and TRBJ1-2, is as follows: EPEVTQTPSHQVTQMGQEVILRCVPISNHLYFYWYRQILGQKVEFLVSFYNNEISEKSEIFDDQFSVERPDGSNFTLKIRSTKLEDSAMYFCASSEIQANYGYTFGSGTRLTVV.

This clone showed up just once. The V and J genes are TRBV11-2 and TRBJ2-5, with 9 nucleotides matching TRBD2. The germline gives CDR1 SGHAT, CDR2 FQNNGV. This CDR3 is 15 amino acids long. V shed 10 bases, J shed 5 bases, and the junction held 14 bases outside the gene matches. The CDR3 bases are TGTGCCACCTCCCTGCGTAGCGGGAGAGAGGAGACCCAGTACTTC. The encoded protein is CATSLRSGREETQYF.

The DNA of the CDR3 is TGTGCCAGCAGTTCCCAGGGGTACGAGCAGTACTTC. Translation: CASSSQGYEQYF. The V call is TRBV6-5, the J call TRBJ2-7, with D possibly matching TRBD1 (6 bases). Trimming pared 4 bases from V and 4 bases from J, leaving 8 bases between. The CDR3 runs to 12 residues. CDR1 and CDR2 from the germline V gene are MNHEY and SVGAGI.

The chain recombines TRBV27 with TRBJ2-3, with 10 bases fitting TRBD2. Unmatched junction bases numbered 0, after V lost 3 bases and J lost 3 bases. The CDR3 contains 14 residues. The germline gives CDR1 MNHEY, CDR2 SMNVEV (reference sequence). The CDR3 region has the DNA TGTGCCAGCAGTTTTAGCGGGAGGACAGATACGCAGTATTTT. It is translated as CASSFSGRTDTQYF.

The chain links TRBV5-4 to TRBJ2-7; no firm D call. Germline CDR1 SGHNT, CDR2 YYREEE (reference sequence). V lost 0 bases to trimming and J lost 4 bases, with 14 bases between them. This CDR3 contains 15 residues. For the CDR3, the DNA is TGTGCCAGCAGCTTGGATCTTTCTAGGATATACGAGCAGTACTTC. It yields the protein CASSLDLSRIYEQYF. The full variable domain, completed using reference TRBV5-4 and TRBJ2-7, is ETGVTQSPTHLIKTRGQQVTLRCSSQSGHNTVSWYQQALGQGPQFIFQYYREEENGRGNFPPRFSGLQFPNYSSELNVNALELDDSALYLCASSLDLSRIYEQYFGPGTRLTVT.

The table lists this clone with a count of one. V usage is TRBV7-7 and J usage is TRBJ2-1; 9 bases are a match to TRBD2. Germline V gives CDR1 SSHAT, CDR2 FNYEAQ (reference sequence). The CDR3 has 15 amino acids. The V segment lost 5 bases and the J segment 4 bases; nucleotides outside the gene matches: 6. Here the CDR3 reads CASSETSGFYNEQFF. The DNA for the CDR3 is TGTGCCAGCAGCGAAACTAGCGGGTTTTACAATGAGCAGTTCTTC.